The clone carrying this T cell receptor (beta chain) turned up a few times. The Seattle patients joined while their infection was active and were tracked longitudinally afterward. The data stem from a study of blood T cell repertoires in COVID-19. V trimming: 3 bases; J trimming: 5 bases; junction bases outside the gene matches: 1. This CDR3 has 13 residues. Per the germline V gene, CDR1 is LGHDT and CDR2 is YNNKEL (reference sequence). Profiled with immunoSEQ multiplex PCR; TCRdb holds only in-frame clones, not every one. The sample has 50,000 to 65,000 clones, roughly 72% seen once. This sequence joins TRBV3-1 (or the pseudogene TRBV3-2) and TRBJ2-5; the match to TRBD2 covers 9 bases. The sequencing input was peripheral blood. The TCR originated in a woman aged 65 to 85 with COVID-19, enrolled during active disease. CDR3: CASSQREGETQYF. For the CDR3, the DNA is TGTGCCAGCAGCCAGCGGGAGGGCGAGACCCAGTACTTC.